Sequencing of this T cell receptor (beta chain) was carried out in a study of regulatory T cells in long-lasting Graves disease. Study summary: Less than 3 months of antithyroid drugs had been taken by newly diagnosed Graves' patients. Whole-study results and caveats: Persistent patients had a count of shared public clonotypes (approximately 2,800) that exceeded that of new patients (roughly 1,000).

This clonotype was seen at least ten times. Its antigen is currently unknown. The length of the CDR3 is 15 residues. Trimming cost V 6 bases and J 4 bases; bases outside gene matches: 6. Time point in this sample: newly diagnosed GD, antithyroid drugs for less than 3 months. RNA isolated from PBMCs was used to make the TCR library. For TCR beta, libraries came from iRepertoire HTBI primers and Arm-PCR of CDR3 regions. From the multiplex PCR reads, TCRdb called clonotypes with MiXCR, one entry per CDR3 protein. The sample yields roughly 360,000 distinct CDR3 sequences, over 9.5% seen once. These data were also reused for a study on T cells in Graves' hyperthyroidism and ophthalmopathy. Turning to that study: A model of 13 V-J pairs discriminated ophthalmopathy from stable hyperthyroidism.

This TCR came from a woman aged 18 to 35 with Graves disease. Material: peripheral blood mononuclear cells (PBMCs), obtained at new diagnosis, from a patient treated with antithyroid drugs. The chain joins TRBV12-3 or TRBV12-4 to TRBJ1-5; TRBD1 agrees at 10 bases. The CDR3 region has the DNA TGTGCCAGCAGCACCGGACAGGGGGTAAATCAGCCCCAGCATTTT. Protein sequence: CASSTGQGVNQPQHF.